The 26 T cell receptor beta chains in this list originate from one sample, sequenced in a study of blood T cell repertoires in COVID-19. TCRdb keeps only in-frame clones here, not all; method: immunoSEQ multiplex PCR. Of some 250,000 clones in the sample, about 85% were seen once. Sequenced sample: peripheral blood. These receptors came from a woman of 80 years or more with acute or convalescent COVID-19.

The chain joins TRBV9 to TRBJ2-7; TRBD2 matches 8 bases. The ends lost 3 bases at V and 4 bases at J; junction bases unmatched: 12. CDR3 size: 16 residues. CDR1 SGDLS and CDR2 YYNGEE come from the germline V gene. DNA of the CDR3: TGTGCCAGCAGCGGACATCTAACGGGAGGGAGATACGAGCAGTACTTC. Translated, it gives CASSGHLTGGRYEQYF.

V usage is TRBV19 and J usage is TRBJ2-7; 7 bases fit TRBD1. Germline V CDR1 and CDR2: LNHDA, SQIVND (reference sequence). CDR3 length equals 14 residues. V lost 4 bases to trimming and J lost 6 bases; unmatched junction nucleotides: 9. The CDR3: CASSTGDSRGEQYF. The CDR3 nucleotides are TGTGCCAGTAGTACCGGGGACAGCCGGGGCGAGCAGTACTTC.

The chain recombines TRBV5-4 with TRBJ1-2; D remains ambiguous. Germline CDR1 SGHNT, CDR2 YYREEE (reference sequence). The CDR3 covers 14 residues. Trimming removed 0 bases from V and 2 bases from J, with 8 bases in between. The CDR3 loop is CASSLETANYGYTF. The DNA of the CDR3 is TGTGCCAGCAGCTTGGAAACAGCCAACTATGGCTACACCTTC. Drawing the rest from reference TRBV5-4 and TRBJ1-2, the complete variable domain is ETGVTQSPTHLIKTRGQQVTLRCSSQSGHNTVSWYQQALGQGPQFIFQYYREEENGRGNFPPRFSGLQFPNYSSELNVNALELDDSALYLCASSLETANYGYTFGSGTRLTVV.

J is TRBJ2-3 and V is TRBV19, with a tentative D call TRBD1 (6 bases). With 8 bases removed from V and 4 bases from J, the gap between germline ends came to 19 bases. The CDR3 length is 15 residues. Looked up from germline, CDR1 is LNHDA and CDR2 is SQIVND (reference sequence). The CDR3 DNA reads as TGTGCCAGTTCCCGCCGGGGACAAAGCCCAGATACGCAGTATTTT. This sequence encodes CASSRRGQSPDTQYF.

The sample holds a few counts of this clone. The chain is built from TRBV19 and TRBJ1-2, with 10 bases identical to TRBD1. V shed 5 bases, J shed 2 bases, and the junction held 5 bases outside the gene matches. In germline, CDR1 is LNHDA, CDR2 SQIVND (reference sequence). CDR3 length: 15 amino acids. DNA of the CDR3: TGTGCCAGTAGTTCGGACAGGGGGATAAACTATGGCTACACCTTC. It translates to CASSSDRGINYGYTF.

The rearrangement joins TRBV3-1 (or the pseudogene TRBV3-2) to TRBJ2-5; D ambiguous. Germline V gene sequence: CDR1 LGHDT, CDR2 YNNKEL (reference sequence). The germline V and J ends were trimmed by 0 bases and 5 bases, with 10 bases remaining between them. The CDR3 spans 14 residues. DNA of the CDR3: TGTGCCAGCAGCCAAGACTCGTTCGGGGAGACCCAGTACTTC. This sequence encodes CASSQDSFGETQYF.

The chain couples TRBV4-1 to TRBJ2-1; 12 bases are shared with TRBD2. J was trimmed by 5 bases and V by 4 bases; bases with no gene match: 3. The CDR3 has 15 residues. Germline V lookup: CDR1 MGHRA, CDR2 YSYEKL. The CDR3: CASSPGLAGNNEQFF. The CDR3 nucleotides read TGCGCCAGCAGCCCCGGACTAGCGGGGAACAATGAGCAGTTCTTC.

With regard to this clone: This CDR3 is also generated by other DNA sequences in the sample. The DNA for the CDR3 is TGTGCCAGCTCACCCGGGACAGGGGCCTATGGCTACACCTTC. This codes for CASSPGTGAYGYTF. The V and J genes are TRBV18 and TRBJ1-2, with 10 bases fitting TRBD1. The CDR3 spans 14 residues. CDR1 KGHSH and CDR2 LQKENI come from the germline V gene. V lost 3 bases to trimming and J lost 4 bases; unmatched junction nucleotides: 2.

The rearrangement joins TRBV19 to TRBJ2-2, with 10 bases fitting TRBD2. The CDR3 is made up of 17 amino acids. Germline trimming cut 7 bases from V and 1 base from J; bases unmatched to any gene: 9. From germline, CDR1 is LNHDA and CDR2 SQIVND (reference sequence). The CDR3 sequence is CASKGLAGAGNTGELFF. DNA for the CDR3: TGTGCCAGTAAAGGCCTAGCGGGGGCAGGGAACACCGGGGAGCTGTTTTTT.

By share of the sample, this clone is large. The CDR3 is CASGSGSHSGANVLTF. The CDR3 region has the DNA TGTGCCAGTGGGAGTGGCAGCCACTCTGGGGCCAACGTCCTGACTTTC. The rearrangement links TRBV19 to TRBJ2-6; perhaps TRBD2 as D (5 bases). V gave up 8 bases and J gave up 0 bases, with 14 bases separating them. The CDR3 sequence is 16 residues long. Germline V gene data show CDR1 as LNHDA and CDR2 as SQIVND (reference sequence).

The chain carries TRBV6-5 and TRBJ2-2, with a tentative D call TRBD2 (5 bases). This CDR3 is built from 11 residues. CDR1 MNHEY and CDR2 SVGAGI come from the germline V gene. Trimming removed 8 bases at V and 15 bases at J, with 16 bases between. CDR3 protein: CASDFSAAVFF. The CDR3 DNA reads as TGTGCCAGCGACTTCTCAGCGGCTGTGTTTTTT.

This chain connects TRBV18 to TRBJ2-7; 9 nucleotides agree with TRBD1. Trimming removed 7 bases from V and 9 bases from J; junction bases left unmatched: 10. The CDR3 is 13 amino acids. Germline CDR1 reads KGHSH; CDR2 reads LQKENI. The CDR3 is CASWPGQGVPQYF. DNA of the CDR3: TGTGCCAGCTGGCCGGGACAGGGAGTACCGCAGTACTTC.

This chain links TRBV5-6 with TRBJ1-1, with a tentative D call TRBD1 (6 bases). Trimming pared 3 bases from V and 4 bases from J, leaving 16 bases between. CDR3 size: 15 residues. Germline-derived CDR1 and CDR2 are SGHDT and YYEEEE. The DNA of the CDR3 is TGTGCCAGCAGCTCCTTAAACAGGGTAGGCACTGAAGCTTTCTTT. Translation gives CASSSLNRVGTEAFF.

V is TRBV18 and J is TRBJ1-2; unclear D gene. V was shortened by 3 bases and J by 6 bases, with 17 bases between the two germline ends. CDR1 is KGHSH, CDR2 LQKENI, per germline. This CDR3 region has 15 residues. In DNA form, the CDR3 reads TGTGCCAGCTCACCTGTGGCAGGTAATCGAGATGGCTACACCTTC. Its protein is CASSPVAGNRDGYTF.

This clone was seen just once. Additional DNA sequences in this sample encode the identical CDR3. V gene TRBV4-2 combines with J gene TRBJ1-3; 8 bases map to TRBD1. V trimming: 4 bases; J trimming: 0 bases; junction bases outside the gene matches: 5. Germline V lookup: CDR1 LGHNA, CDR2 YNFKEQ. The CDR3 contains 16 residues. The CDR3: CASSRQGQDSGNTIYF. CDR3 DNA sequence: TGTGCCAGCAGCCGTCAGGGACAGGACTCTGGAAACACCATATATTTT.

This clone turned up a few times. Here the CDR3 DNA reads TGTGCCAGCAGTGGCTCTTTTGTTAATCGGGACGAGCAGTACTTC. It encodes CASSGSFVNRDEQYF. V and J are TRBV25-1 and TRBJ2-7; D gene unclear. This CDR3 has 15 residues. In germline, CDR1 is MGHDK, CDR2 SYGVNS. V was pared by 4 bases and J by 5 bases, with 18 bases between.

This clone is a singleton in its sample. The rearrangement joins TRBV5-4 to TRBJ2-3, with a possible D match to TRBD2 (6 bases). The CDR3 is made up of 14 amino acids. V was trimmed by 0 bases and J by 6 bases, leaving 11 bases between them. The germline V gene has CDR1 SGHNT and CDR2 YYREEE (reference sequence). CDR3 DNA: TGTGCCAGCAGCTTGGGGTTCGGAGGGGATACGCAGTATTTT. Translation: CASSLGFGGDTQYF.

V and J are TRBV3-1 (or the pseudogene TRBV3-2) and TRBJ1-3, with D possibly being TRBD1 (6 bases). Trimming pared 1 base from V and 4 bases from J, leaving 8 bases between. The CDR3 totals 14 residues. Germline V gene sequence: CDR1 LGHDT, CDR2 YNNKEL (reference sequence). The CDR3 loop reads CASSQAGEGNTIYF. In nucleotides, the CDR3 is TGTGCCAGCAGCCAAGCAGGGGAAGGAAACACCATATATTTT.

Here the CDR3 DNA reads TGTGCCAGCAGCTTAGTCCGGGACAGGGTATTGGTCGACACTGAAGCTTTCTTT. Protein: CASSLVRDRVLVDTEAFF. The V call is TRBV7-9, the J call TRBJ1-1; TRBD1 aligns across 9 bases. This CDR3 comprises 18 residues. With 1 base clipped from V and 3 bases from J, the junction kept 12 bases outside the gene matches. The germline gives CDR1 SEHNR, CDR2 FQNEAQ (reference sequence). The full variable domain, with the rest looked up from reference TRBV7-9 and TRBJ1-1, is DTGVSQNPRHKITKRGQNVTFRCDPISEHNRLYWYRQTLGQGPEFLTYFQNEAQLEKSRLLSDRFSAERPKGSFSTLEIQRTEQGDSAMYLCASSLVRDRVLVDTEAFFGQGTRLTVV.

The chain uses TRBV10-3 and TRBJ1-2; TRBD1 matches 9 bases. The CDR3 is 15 residues long. Unmatched junction bases numbered 11, after V lost 4 bases and J lost 8 bases. CDR1 and CDR2 (germline): ENHRY, SYGVKD. The DNA for the CDR3 is TGTGCCATCAGTGGTTGGGGACAGGGAGGCGACGGCTACACCTTC. Translated, it gives CAISGWGQGGDGYTF.

The rearrangement links TRBV2 to TRBJ1-2; 8 bases align to TRBD1. Germline lookup yields CDR1 SNHLY and CDR2 FYNNEI. The CDR3 has 13 residues. J was trimmed by 5 bases and V by 4 bases; bases with no gene match: 3. The CDR3 region is CASSAGGMYGYTF. CDR3 DNA: TGTGCCAGCAGTGCAGGGGGCATGTATGGCTACACCTTC.

The chain carries TRBV7-9 and TRBJ1-3, with TRBD1 identical over 12 bases. The CDR3 covers 15 residues. The junction had 7 bases not matched to a gene; V was cut back by 5 bases and J by 8 bases. Germline CDR1 and CDR2: SEHNR and FQNEAQ (reference sequence). The CDR3 loop is CASSPGTGGADTIYF. The CDR3 region has the DNA TGTGCCAGCAGCCCCGGGACAGGGGGCGCGGACACCATATATTTT.

The CDR3 protein is CAWSIMEGNNQPQHF. The CDR3 DNA sequence: TGTGCCTGGAGTATAATGGAGGGGAACAATCAGCCCCAGCATTTT. The genes are TRBV30 and TRBJ1-5; perhaps TRBD1 as D (5 bases). CDR3 length equals 15 residues. Deletions cut 2 bases from V and 3 bases from J, with 14 bases between. Germline V gene data show CDR1 as GTSNPN and CDR2 as SVGIG (reference sequence).

The CDR3 DNA is TGTGCCAGCAGTTTCCCCCCAGGGGGCGTTGGCTATGGCTACACCTTC. Translation: CASSFPPGGVGYGYTF. V usage is TRBV28 and J usage is TRBJ1-2; 8 bases are shared with TRBD1. The CDR3 has 16 amino acids. V gave up 3 bases and J gave up 4 bases; unmatched junction bases: 10. From germline, CDR1 is MDHEN and CDR2 SYDVKM.

The chain links TRBV7-2 to TRBJ2-1, with 15 positions matching TRBD2. Unmatched junction bases numbered 9, after V lost 5 bases and J lost 1 base. Germline values: CDR1 SGHTA, CDR2 FQGNSA. The CDR3 loop spans 19 amino acids. The CDR3 DNA reads TGTGCCAGCAGCCTCGGGACTAGCGGGGGGCAAAAATCCTACAATGAGCAGTTCTTC. Residues: CASSLGTSGGQKSYNEQFF.

The chain uses TRBV28 and TRBJ2-3, with a weak D call TRBD2 (5 bases). The CDR3 consists of 12 residues. CDR1 and CDR2 (germline): MDHEN, SYDVKM. V lost 4 bases, J lost 6 bases, and 8 bases lay in between. The CDR3 bases are TGTGCCAGCAGTTCGGGGTGGGATACGCAGTATTTT. Protein sequence: CASSSGWDTQYF.